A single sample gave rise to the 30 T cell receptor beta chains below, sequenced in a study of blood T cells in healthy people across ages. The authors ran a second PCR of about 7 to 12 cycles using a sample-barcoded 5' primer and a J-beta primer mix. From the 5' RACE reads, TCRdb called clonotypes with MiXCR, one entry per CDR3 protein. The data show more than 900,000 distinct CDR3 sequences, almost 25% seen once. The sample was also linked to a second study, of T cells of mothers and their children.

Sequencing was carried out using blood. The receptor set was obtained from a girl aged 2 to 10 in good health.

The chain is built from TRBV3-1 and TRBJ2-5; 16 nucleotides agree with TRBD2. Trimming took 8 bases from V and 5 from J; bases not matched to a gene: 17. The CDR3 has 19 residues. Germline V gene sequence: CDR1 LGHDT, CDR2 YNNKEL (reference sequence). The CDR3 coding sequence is TGTGCCAGCTCAGCCGAACCCGGGACTAGCGGGAGGGCTGAGGAGACCCAGTACTTC. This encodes CASSAEPGTSGRAEETQYF.

The CDR3 DNA follows: TGCAGTGCAGAGGAGGGCGGGCACCCAGATACGCAGTATTTT. This sequence encodes CSAEEGGHPDTQYF. The chain links TRBV20-1 to TRBJ2-3; tentatively, D is TRBD2 (6 bases). Germline CDR1 is DFQATT and CDR2 is SNEGSKA (reference sequence). V was pared by 6 bases and J by 4 bases, with 17 bases between. The CDR3 extends over 14 amino acids.

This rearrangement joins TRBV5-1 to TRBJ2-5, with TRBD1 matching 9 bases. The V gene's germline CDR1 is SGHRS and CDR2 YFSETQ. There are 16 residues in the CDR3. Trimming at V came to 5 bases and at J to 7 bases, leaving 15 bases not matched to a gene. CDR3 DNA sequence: TGCGCCAGCAGTTCCTCCGGGACAGGGTTGGTTGGGACCCAGTACTTC. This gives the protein CASSSSGTGLVGTQYF.

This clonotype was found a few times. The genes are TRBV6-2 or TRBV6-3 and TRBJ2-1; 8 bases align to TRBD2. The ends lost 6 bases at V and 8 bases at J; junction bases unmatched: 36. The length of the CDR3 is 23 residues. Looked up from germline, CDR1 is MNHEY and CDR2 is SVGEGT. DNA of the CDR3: TGTGCCAGCAGCCTTACTAGCGGTTCGGGTGCCTTACAAGGATCCCCTTCGAGTGATGAGCAGTTCTTC. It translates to CASSLTSGSGALQGSPSSDEQFF.

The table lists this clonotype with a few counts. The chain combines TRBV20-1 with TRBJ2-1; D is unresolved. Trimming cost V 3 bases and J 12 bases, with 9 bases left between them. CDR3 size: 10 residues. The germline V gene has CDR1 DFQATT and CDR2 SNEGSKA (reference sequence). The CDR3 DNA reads TGCAGTGCTAGTAGTGGTGCGCAGTTCTTC. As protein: CSASSGAQFF.

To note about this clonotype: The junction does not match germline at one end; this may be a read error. The CDR3: CASKVGGTPNYGYAF. CDR3 nucleotides: TGTGCCAGCAAGGTTGGGGGAACCCCTAACTATGGCTACGCCTTC. V gene TRBV27 combines with J gene TRBJ1-2, with a tentative D call TRBD1 (5 bases). The CDR3 extends over 15 amino acids. Germline lookup yields CDR1 MNHEY and CDR2 SMNVEV (reference sequence).

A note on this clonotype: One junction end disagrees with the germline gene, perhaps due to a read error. The CDR3 DNA reads TGTGCCAGCAGTTTGACAGGGTATGGCTCCACCTTC. Translation: CASSLTGYGSTF. V and J are TRBV28 and TRBJ1-2; 7 positions agree with TRBD1. This CDR3 is 12 amino acids long. Germline loops: CDR1 MDHEN, CDR2 SYDVKM.

In nucleotides, the CDR3 is TGTGCCAGCAGCTTAGGAAGGGCAGGAGGGCTGTTCTTC. It yields the protein CASSLGRAGGLFF. This chain connects TRBV7-2 to TRBJ2-1; D is possibly TRBD2 (6 bases). The germline V and J ends were trimmed by 1 base and 15 bases, with 16 bases remaining between them. Germline V gene lookup returns CDR1 SGHTA and CDR2 FQGNSA. This CDR3 is built from 13 residues.

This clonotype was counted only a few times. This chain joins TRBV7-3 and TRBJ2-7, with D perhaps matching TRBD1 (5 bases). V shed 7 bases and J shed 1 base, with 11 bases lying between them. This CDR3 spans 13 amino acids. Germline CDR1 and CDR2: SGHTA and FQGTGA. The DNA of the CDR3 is TGTGCCAGCATTGGCAGGGAATCCTACGAGCAGTACTTC. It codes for CASIGRESYEQYF.

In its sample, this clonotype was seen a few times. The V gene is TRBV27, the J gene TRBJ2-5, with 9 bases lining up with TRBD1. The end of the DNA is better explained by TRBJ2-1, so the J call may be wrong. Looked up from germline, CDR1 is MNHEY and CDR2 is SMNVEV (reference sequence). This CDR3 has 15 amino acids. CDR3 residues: CASSWGTGWLNEQFF. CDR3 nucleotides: TGTGCCAGCAGTTGGGGGACAGGGTGGTTAAATGAGCAGTTCTTC.

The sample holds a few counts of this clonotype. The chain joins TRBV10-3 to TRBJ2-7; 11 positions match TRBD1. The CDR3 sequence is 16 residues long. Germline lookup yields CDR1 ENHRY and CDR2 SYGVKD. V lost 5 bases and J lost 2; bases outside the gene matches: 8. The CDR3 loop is CAISLSGTGGTYEQYF. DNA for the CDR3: TGTGCCATCAGTCTTTCCGGGACAGGGGGAACCTACGAGCAGTACTTC.

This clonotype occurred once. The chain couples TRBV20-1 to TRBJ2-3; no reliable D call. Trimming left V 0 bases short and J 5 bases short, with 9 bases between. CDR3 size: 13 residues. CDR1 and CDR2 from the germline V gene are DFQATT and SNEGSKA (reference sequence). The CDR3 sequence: CSARDGGIDTQYF. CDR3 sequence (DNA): TGCAGTGCTAGAGATGGTGGGATAGATACGCAGTATTTT.

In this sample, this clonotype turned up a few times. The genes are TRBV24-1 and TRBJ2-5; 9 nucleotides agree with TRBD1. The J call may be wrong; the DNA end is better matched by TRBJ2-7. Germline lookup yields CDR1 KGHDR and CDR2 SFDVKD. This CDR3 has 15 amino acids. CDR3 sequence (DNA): TGTGCCACCAGTGATCCCGGGACAGGGTCGTACGAGCAGTACTTC. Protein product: CATSDPGTGSYEQYF.

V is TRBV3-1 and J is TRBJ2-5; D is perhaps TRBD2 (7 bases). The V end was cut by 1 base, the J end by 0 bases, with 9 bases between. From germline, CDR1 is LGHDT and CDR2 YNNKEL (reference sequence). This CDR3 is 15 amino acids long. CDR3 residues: CASSQVGGHQETQYF. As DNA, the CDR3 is TGTGCCAGCAGCCAAGTCGGGGGGCACCAAGAGACCCAGTACTTC.

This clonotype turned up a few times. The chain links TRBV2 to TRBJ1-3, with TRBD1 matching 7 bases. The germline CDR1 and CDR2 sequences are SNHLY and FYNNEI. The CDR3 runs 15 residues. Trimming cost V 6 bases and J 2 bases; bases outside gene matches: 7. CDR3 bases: TGTGCCAGCAGCCGGGGGGGGACAGCTGGAAACACCATATATTTT. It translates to CASSRGGTAGNTIYF.

The CDR3 DNA reads TGCGCCAGCAGCCATATCCGGGACAGGCCCTACGAGCAGTACTTC. Protein product: CASSHIRDRPYEQYF. The rearrangement joins TRBV5-1 to TRBJ2-5; TRBD1 matches at 8 bases. The J call is uncertain, as TRBJ2-7 better fits the DNA end. The CDR3 runs to 15 residues. CDR1 is SGHRS and CDR2 is YFSETQ in the germline V gene.

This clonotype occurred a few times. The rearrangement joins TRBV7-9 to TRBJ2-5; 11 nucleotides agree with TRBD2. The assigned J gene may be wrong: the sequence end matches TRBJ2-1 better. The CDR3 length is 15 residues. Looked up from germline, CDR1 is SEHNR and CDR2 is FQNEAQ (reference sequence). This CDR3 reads CASRGGSGRAGEQFF. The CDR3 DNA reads TGTGCCAGCAGGGGAGGTAGCGGGAGGGCCGGTGAGCAGTTCTTC.

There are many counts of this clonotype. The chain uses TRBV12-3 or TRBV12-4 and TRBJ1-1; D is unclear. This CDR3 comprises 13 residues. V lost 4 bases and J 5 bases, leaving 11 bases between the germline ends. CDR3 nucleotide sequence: TGTGCCAGCAGTTCCACGAGGGATACTGAAGCTTTCTTT. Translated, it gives CASSSTRDTEAFF.

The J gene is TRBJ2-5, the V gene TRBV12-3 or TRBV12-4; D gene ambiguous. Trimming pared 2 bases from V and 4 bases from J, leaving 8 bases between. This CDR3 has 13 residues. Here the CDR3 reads CASSLIGLETQYF. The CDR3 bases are TGTGCCAGCAGTTTAATAGGGTTAGAGACCCAGTACTTC.

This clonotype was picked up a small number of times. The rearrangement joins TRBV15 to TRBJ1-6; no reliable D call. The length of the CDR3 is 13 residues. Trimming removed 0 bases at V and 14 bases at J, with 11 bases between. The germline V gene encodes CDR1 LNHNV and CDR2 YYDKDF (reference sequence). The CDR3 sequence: CATSRETFLTLHF. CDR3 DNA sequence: TGTGCCACCAGCAGAGAGACCTTCTTAACCCTCCACTTT.

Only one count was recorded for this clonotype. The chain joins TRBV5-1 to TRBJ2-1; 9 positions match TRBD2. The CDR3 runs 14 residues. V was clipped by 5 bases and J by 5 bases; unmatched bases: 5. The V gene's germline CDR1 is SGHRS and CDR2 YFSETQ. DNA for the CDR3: TGCGCCAGCAGGAAAGTAGCGGGGGACAATGAGCAGTTCTTC. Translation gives CASRKVAGDNEQFF.

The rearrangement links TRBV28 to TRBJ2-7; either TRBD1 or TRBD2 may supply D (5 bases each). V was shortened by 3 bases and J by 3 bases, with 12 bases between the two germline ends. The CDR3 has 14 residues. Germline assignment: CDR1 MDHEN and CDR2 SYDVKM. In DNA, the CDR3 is TGTGCCAGCAGTTTCGGGACGCCGATCTACGAGCAGTACTTC. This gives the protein CASSFGTPIYEQYF.

CDR3 nucleotides: TGTGCCAGCAGAACGCGGGAGAAATTGTACAATGAGCAGTTCTTC. This sequence encodes CASRTREKLYNEQFF. J is TRBJ2-5 and V is TRBV6-5; TRBD2 matches at 7 bases. With the DNA end fitting TRBJ2-1 better, the J assignment may be wrong. This CDR3 contains 15 residues. Germline lookup yields CDR1 MNHEY and CDR2 SVGAGI.

The CDR3 here is CASSSPVGTTLPTDTQYF. CDR3 nucleotide sequence: TGTGCCAGCAGCTCGCCGGTAGGGACTACTCTCCCTACAGATACGCAGTATTTT. The rearrangement links TRBV7-3 to TRBJ2-3; 7 bases map to TRBD2. The V segment lost 4 bases and the J segment 3 bases; nucleotides outside the gene matches: 16. The CDR3 is made up of 18 amino acids. Germline CDR1 and CDR2: SGHTA and FQGTGA.

The CDR3 bases are TGCGCCAGCAGCCAAGTACTAGCGGTGACTTTCTACGAGCAGTACTTC. Protein product: CASSQVLAVTFYEQYF. V and J are TRBV4-1 and TRBJ2-7, with 8 bases lining up with TRBD2. V gave up 1 base and J gave up 3 bases; unmatched junction bases: 8. The germline V gene has CDR1 MGHRA and CDR2 YSYEKL. The CDR3 covers 16 residues.

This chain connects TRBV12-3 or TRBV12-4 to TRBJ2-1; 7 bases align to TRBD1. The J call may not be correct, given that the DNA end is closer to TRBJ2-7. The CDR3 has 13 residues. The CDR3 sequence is CASSGDREYEQYF. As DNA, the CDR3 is TGTGCCAGCAGTGGTGACAGGGAATACGAGCAGTACTTC.

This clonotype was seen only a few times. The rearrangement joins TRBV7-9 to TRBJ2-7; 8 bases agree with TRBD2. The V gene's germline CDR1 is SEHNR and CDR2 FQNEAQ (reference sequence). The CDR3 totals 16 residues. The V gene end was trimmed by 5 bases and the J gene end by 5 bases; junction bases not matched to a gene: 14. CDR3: CASSVLLADAPHEQYF. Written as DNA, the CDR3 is TGTGCCAGCAGCGTCTTACTAGCGGACGCTCCCCACGAGCAGTACTTC.

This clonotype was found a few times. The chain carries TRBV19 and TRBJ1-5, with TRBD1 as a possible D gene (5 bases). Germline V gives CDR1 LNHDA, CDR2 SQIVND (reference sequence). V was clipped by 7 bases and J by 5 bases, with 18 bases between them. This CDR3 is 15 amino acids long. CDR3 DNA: TGTGCCAGTAACCATTATTCGGACAAATATCAGCCCCAGCATTTT. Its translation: CASNHYSDKYQPQHF.

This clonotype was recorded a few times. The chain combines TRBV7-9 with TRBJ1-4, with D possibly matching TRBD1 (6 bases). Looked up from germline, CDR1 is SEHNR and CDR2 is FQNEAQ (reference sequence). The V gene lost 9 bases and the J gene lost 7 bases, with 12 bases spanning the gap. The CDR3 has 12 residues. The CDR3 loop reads CASDRLSEKLFF. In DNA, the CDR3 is TGTGCCAGTGACAGGCTTAGTGAAAAACTGTTTTTT.

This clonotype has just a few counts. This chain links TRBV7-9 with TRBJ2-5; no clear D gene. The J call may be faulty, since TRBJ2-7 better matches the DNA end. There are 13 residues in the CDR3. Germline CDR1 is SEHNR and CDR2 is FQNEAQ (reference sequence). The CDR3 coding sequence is TGTGCCAGCAGCTTAGGATTAAGGGACGAGCAGTACTTC. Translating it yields CASSLGLRDEQYF.